This paragraph covers one T cell receptor beta chain sequence. This CDR3 comprises 13 residues. Germline loops: CDR1 SGHRS, CDR2 YFSETQ. V shed 2 bases and J shed 4 bases, with 9 bases lying between them. Sequencing used immunoSEQ multiplex PCR; TCRdb keeps in-frame clones, though not all of them. Here the sample spans 300,000 to 450,000 clones, about 89% being singletons. The data derive from a study of blood T cell repertoires in COVID-19. Overall study: In Cohort 3, a recovered donor had either two negative PCRs, clearance, or symptom resolution. COVID-19 samples collected from the United States, Italy and Spain covered acute and convalescent phases.

This TCR derives from a man aged 35-49 years in a cohort exposed to, infected with or recovered from COVID-19 (not recorded which). The sample consisted of PBMCs or T cells enriched from blood (not recorded which). This rearrangement joins TRBV5-1 to TRBJ2-5, with D possibly TRBD2 on 6 matching bases. CDR3 in amino acids: CASSFVGGETQYF. The CDR3 region has the DNA TGCGCCAGCAGCTTTGTGGGGGGAGAGACCCAGTACTTC.